This entry lists 31 T cell receptor beta chains sequenced from one sample in a study of technical replicates of blood from a few donors. Sequencing used immunoSEQ multiplex PCR; TCRdb keeps in-frame clones, though not all of them. This sample carries 55,000 to 75,000 clones, 85% to 95% of them seen once, and the ten largest clones take over 0.35%. Source material: T cells isolated from PBMCs. The receptors were gathered from a human donor in good health.

The chain links TRBV5-8 to TRBJ2-7; D is perhaps TRBD2 (6 bases). CDR1 and CDR2 (germline): SGHTS, YDEGEE. The germline V and J ends were trimmed by 6 bases and 2 bases, with 18 bases remaining between them. The CDR3 contains 15 residues. The CDR3 DNA is TGTGCCAGCACCACCCCGGGACTTATAACCTACGAGCAGTACTTC. Its translation is CASTTPGLITYEQYF. Combining the CDR3 with reference TRBV5-8 and TRBJ2-7 gives the whole variable domain EAGVTQSPTHLIKTRGQQATLRCSPISGHTSVYWYQQALGLGLQFLLWYDEGEERNRGNFPPRFSGRQFPNYSSELNVNALELEDSALYLCASTTPGLITYEQYFGPGTRLTVT.

The chain employs TRBV2 and TRBJ2-3; D possibly corresponds to TRBD1 (5 bases). Germline V gene data show CDR1 as SNHLY and CDR2 as FYNNEI. Trimming removed 6 bases from V and 2 bases from J, with 15 bases in between. This CDR3 contains 15 residues. Written as DNA, the CDR3 is TGTGCCAGCAGCACCCCGCAGGGAACCACAGATACGCAGTATTTT. Translated, it gives CASSTPQGTTDTQYF.

CDR3 DNA: TGTGCCAGCAGCTTACGAGCCGGGACTAGCGGGATCTACGAGCAGTACTTC. It yields the protein CASSLRAGTSGIYEQYF. The chain uses TRBV7-9 and TRBJ2-7; TRBD2 matches 13 bases. The CDR3 sequence is 17 residues long. Per the germline V gene, CDR1 is SEHNR and CDR2 is FQNEAQ (reference sequence). Trimming took 2 bases from V and 3 from J; bases not matched to a gene: 7. The full variable domain, rest sourced from reference TRBV7-9 and TRBJ2-7, is DTGVSQNPRHKITKRGQNVTFRCDPISEHNRLYWYRQTLGQGPEFLTYFQNEAQLEKSRLLSDRFSAERPKGSFSTLEIQRTEQGDSAMYLCASSLRAGTSGIYEQYFGPGTRLTVT.

This clone was recorded only once. This CDR3 reads CASSSRATGKVEAFF. DNA of the CDR3: TGTGCCAGCAGCTCGAGAGCTACAGGAAAAGTAGAAGCTTTCTTT. The V call is TRBV11-3, the J call TRBJ1-1, with D perhaps TRBD1 (5 bases). Deletions cut 4 bases from V and 8 bases from J, with 20 bases between. The germline gives CDR1 SGHNT, CDR2 YENEEA. The CDR3 runs 15 residues.

V is TRBV25-1 and J is TRBJ1-2; weak D call: TRBD1 (6 bases). V gave up 0 bases and J gave up 4 bases, with 12 bases separating them. From germline, CDR1 is MGHDK and CDR2 SYGVNS. This CDR3 comprises 15 residues. CDR3 DNA: TGTGCCAGCAGTGAATATAGGGGGGGGGTCTATGGCTACACCTTC. Protein sequence: CASSEYRGGVYGYTF.

This chain links TRBV7-3 with TRBJ2-7; 7 nucleotides line up with TRBD1. V lost 5 bases to trimming and J lost 3 bases; unmatched junction nucleotides: 4. The CDR3 length is 13 residues. CDR1 and CDR2 from the germline V gene are SGHTA and FQGTGA. CDR3 sequence: CASSPQGNYEQYF. For the CDR3, the DNA is TGTGCCAGCAGCCCACAGGGGAACTACGAGCAGTACTTC.

This sequence joins TRBV5-6 and TRBJ1-2, with TRBD1 matching 8 bases. V was pared by 4 bases and J by 4 bases, with 6 bases of the junction left unmatched. This CDR3 is 14 amino acids long. The germline CDR1 and CDR2 sequences are SGHDT and YYEEEE. In DNA form, the CDR3 reads TGTGCCAGCAGCCCGACAGGGGCCCTCTATGGCTACACCTTC. Translated, it gives CASSPTGALYGYTF.

The rearrangement joins TRBV4-3 to TRBJ2-1; TRBD2 might be the D (6 bases). This CDR3 region has 16 residues. Germline CDR1 is LGHNA and CDR2 is YSLEER. The ends were cut back, 0 bases at V and 2 bases at J, with 11 bases in the middle. The CDR3 nucleotides are TGCGCCAGCAGCCAAGAGGGGCCTAGCGCCTACAATGAGCAGTTCTTC. It yields the protein CASSQEGPSAYNEQFF.

This chain uses TRBV7-3 with TRBJ1-1; no reliable D call. This CDR3 contains 12 residues. In germline, CDR1 is SGHTA, CDR2 FQGTGA. Trimming took off 2 bases at V and 7 bases at J, with 8 bases between the two ends. The CDR3 protein is CASSLPQNEAFF. As DNA, the CDR3 is TGTGCCAGCAGCTTACCCCAAAATGAAGCTTTCTTT. Full variable domain (outside the CDR3, taken from reference TRBV7-3 and TRBJ1-1): GAGVSQTPSNKVTEKGKYVELRCDPISGHTALYWYRQSLGQGPEFLIYFQGTGAADDSGLPNDRFFAVRPEGSVSTLKIQRTERGDSAVYLCASSLPQNEAFFGQGTRLTVV.

This chain joins TRBV18 and TRBJ1-2, with D maybe TRBD1 (6 bases). The V and J ends lost 1 base and 6 bases respectively, with 15 bases between them. CDR3 size: 15 residues. CDR1 and CDR2 (germline): KGHSH, LQKENI. The CDR3 nucleotides are TGTGCCAGCTCACCACGTAGGACAGATCAACATGGCTACACCTTC. This translates into CASSPRRTDQHGYTF.

The rearrangement joins TRBV10-1 to TRBJ2-1, with 11 positions matching TRBD2. The V gene's germline CDR1 is WNHNN and CDR2 SYGVQD (reference sequence). Trimming at V came to 3 bases and at J to 4 bases, leaving 5 bases not matched to a gene. This CDR3 has 16 residues. The CDR3 nucleotides read TGCGCCAGCAGTGATAACGGGACTAGCGGTTACAATGAGCAGTTCTTC. Amino acid sequence: CASSDNGTSGYNEQFF.

This chain joins TRBV27 and TRBJ2-4, with D possibly being TRBD1 (6 bases). Per the germline V gene, CDR1 is MNHEY and CDR2 is SMNVEV (reference sequence). The CDR3 runs 13 residues. With 6 bases removed from V and 2 bases from J, the gap between germline ends came to 8 bases. DNA of the CDR3: TGTGCCAGCAGCTGGGACACCAAAAACATTCAGTACTTC. Amino acids: CASSWDTKNIQYF.

The chain joins TRBV5-1 to TRBJ2-7, with D perhaps TRBD2 (5 bases). The CDR3 has 12 amino acids. Germline CDR1 and CDR2: SGHRS and YFSETQ. The germline V and J ends were trimmed by 4 bases and 1 base, with 6 bases remaining between them. CDR3 DNA: TGCGCCAGCAGCCCGGGATCCTACGAGCAGTACTTC. Translated: CASSPGSYEQYF.

The V call is TRBV6-5, the J call TRBJ2-7; the D gene is possibly TRBD2 (6 bases). Per germline, CDR1 MNHEY and CDR2 SVGAGI. The germline V and J ends were trimmed by 6 bases and 10 bases, with 22 bases remaining between them. CDR3 size: 14 residues. The CDR3 is CASSQDLATAVQYF. The CDR3 bases are TGTGCCAGCAGCCAGGACCTAGCGACGGCGGTACAGTACTTC.

This clone turned up a few times. This chain joins TRBV4-2 and TRBJ2-2; D perhaps matches TRBD1 (6 bases). CDR1 LGHNA and CDR2 YNFKEQ come from the germline V gene. V lost 0 bases, J lost 7 bases, and 15 bases lay in between. The CDR3 consists of 16 residues. The CDR3 is CASSQDTTGIGGELFF. CDR3 sequence (DNA): TGTGCCAGCAGCCAAGATACTACAGGGATCGGCGGGGAGCTGTTTTTT.

The V gene is TRBV2, the J gene TRBJ2-7; D possibly corresponds to TRBD1 (5 bases). The germline CDR1 and CDR2 sequences are SNHLY and FYNNEI. This CDR3 is built from 13 residues. The V gene lost 6 bases and the J gene lost 2 bases, with 11 bases spanning the gap. CDR3 region: CASRIWGTYEQYF. Here the CDR3 DNA reads TGTGCCAGCAGGATTTGGGGCACCTACGAGCAGTACTTC.

The chain combines TRBV7-3 with TRBJ2-1; the match to TRBD2 covers 8 bases. Germline loops: CDR1 SGHTA, CDR2 FQGTGA. The ends lost 3 bases at V and 1 base at J; junction bases unmatched: 14. The CDR3 runs to 19 residues. CDR3 sequence reads: CASSLGASTGTSSYNEQFF. CDR3 sequence (DNA): TGTGCCAGCAGCTTGGGGGCCTCCACCGGGACTAGTTCCTACAATGAGCAGTTCTTC.

J is TRBJ2-7 and V is TRBV6-5; possible D gene TRBD2, 5 bases. Germline CDR1 MNHEY, CDR2 SVGAGI. This CDR3 has 14 amino acids. V lost 0 bases to trimming and J lost 6 bases, with 12 bases between them. This chain's CDR3 is CASSYSLVGSEQYF. CDR3 in DNA: TGTGCCAGCAGTTACTCGCTGGTGGGGAGCGAGCAGTACTTC.

V is TRBV27 and J is TRBJ2-7, with D maybe TRBD1 (6 bases). V was cut by 2 bases and J by 1 base, with 18 bases left in between. Germline V gene sequence: CDR1 MNHEY, CDR2 SMNVEV (reference sequence). This CDR3 has 17 amino acids. The CDR3 here is CASSLHPRSQGSYEQYF. In nucleotides, the CDR3 is TGTGCCAGCAGTTTACACCCGCGGTCTCAGGGGTCCTACGAGCAGTACTTC.

The chain is built from TRBV6-5 and TRBJ2-7; D may be TRBD2 (6 bases). Trimming stripped 4 bases from V and 5 bases from J, with 12 bases between. CDR1 MNHEY and CDR2 SVGAGI come from the germline V gene. This CDR3 region has 13 residues. The CDR3 region is CASSSVTSHEQYF. In DNA, the CDR3 is TGTGCCAGCAGTTCCGTGACTAGTCACGAGCAGTACTTC.

The V call is TRBV6-5, the J call TRBJ1-5, with D tentatively TRBD1 (6 bases). From germline, CDR1 is MNHEY and CDR2 SVGAGI. V was shortened by 4 bases and J by 6 bases, with 10 bases between the two germline ends. The CDR3 has 13 amino acids. The CDR3 nucleotides are TGTGCCAGCAGTTTGACAGGTTTTCAGCCCCAGCATTTT. This translates into CASSLTGFQPQHF.

The genes are TRBV29-1 and TRBJ1-4; no firm D call. Trimming stripped 7 bases from V and 6 bases from J, with 6 bases between. The CDR3 contains 10 residues. CDR1 is SQVTM and CDR2 is ANQGSEA in the germline V gene. This CDR3 is CSAGDEKLFF. DNA for the CDR3: TGCAGCGCAGGCGATGAAAAACTGTTTTTT.

CDR3 residues: CASSLGQPNQPQHF. As DNA, the CDR3 is TGCGCCAGCAGCTTGGGACAGCCCAATCAGCCCCAGCATTTT. The chain uses TRBV5-1 and TRBJ1-5; possible D gene TRBD1, 5 bases. The length of the CDR3 is 14 residues. Trimming pared 0 bases from V and 3 bases from J, leaving 7 bases between. Germline V CDR1 and CDR2: SGHRS, YFSETQ.

The chain carries TRBV29-1 and TRBJ2-2, with 7 nucleotides matching TRBD2. The junction had 5 bases not matched to a gene; V was cut back by 5 bases and J by 5 bases. Germline CDR1 is SQVTM and CDR2 is ANQGSEA. CDR3 length: 13 residues. This CDR3 is CSVWTSRTGELFF. CDR3 nucleotides: TGCAGCGTTTGGACTAGTCGGACCGGGGAGCTGTTTTTT.

The gene calls are TRBV7-9 and TRBJ1-1; D call uncertain. The V gene lost 3 bases and the J gene lost 2 bases, with 10 bases spanning the gap. The CDR3 sequence is 14 residues long. Germline V gene sequence: CDR1 SEHNR, CDR2 FQNEAQ (reference sequence). CDR3 region: CASSLYYGNTEAFF. DNA of the CDR3: TGTGCCAGCAGCTTGTACTACGGAAACACTGAAGCTTTCTTT.

The CDR3: CASSSLTGLPGELFF. CDR3 DNA sequence: TGTGCCAGCAGCTCTCTGACAGGTCTTCCCGGGGAGCTGTTTTTT. The J gene is TRBJ2-2, the V gene TRBV6-1, with D tentatively TRBD1 (6 bases). V was pared by 6 bases and J by 6 bases, with 17 bases between. The CDR3 extends over 15 amino acids. CDR1 is MNHNS and CDR2 is SASEGT in the germline V gene.

V and J are TRBV10-3 and TRBJ2-7; TRBD2 matches 15 bases. The CDR3 extends over 15 amino acids. V was clipped by 6 bases and J by 5 bases; unmatched bases: 5. Germline lookup yields CDR1 ENHRY and CDR2 SYGVKD. As DNA, the CDR3 is TGTGCCATCAGCGGGGGACTAGCGGGAGGAGACGAGCAGTACTTC. This translates into CAISGGLAGGDEQYF.

The chain combines TRBV5-4 with TRBJ2-7; perhaps TRBD2 as D (5 bases). Between the trimmed V and J ends, which lost 4 bases and 7 bases, there was a span of 12 bases. This CDR3 has 12 residues. CDR1 and CDR2 from the germline V gene are SGHNT and YYREEE (reference sequence). The CDR3 here is CASSARTGEQYF. The DNA for the CDR3 is TGTGCCAGCAGCGCTAGGACTGGGGAGCAGTACTTC.

The chain employs TRBV9 and TRBJ2-7, with D hard to call. CDR3 length: 13 residues. Germline CDR1 and CDR2: SGDLS and YYNGEE. V lost 0 bases and J lost 3, with 7 bases in between. This CDR3 is CASSVGPYYEQYF. In DNA form, the CDR3 reads TGTGCCAGCAGCGTAGGTCCGTACTACGAGCAGTACTTC.

The genes are TRBV27 and TRBJ2-1; no clear D gene. CDR3 length equals 13 residues. Trimming cost V 0 bases and J 12 bases, with 12 bases left between them. CDR1 MNHEY and CDR2 SMNVEV come from the germline V gene (reference sequence). The CDR3 region has the DNA TGTGCCAGCAGTTTATCTTTCGGAGCTTGGCAGTTCTTC. This gives the protein CASSLSFGAWQFF.

This clone was picked up a small number of times. This chain links TRBV6-5 with TRBJ1-1; the D is unclear. Trimming took 7 bases from V and 0 from J, leaving 6 bases between them. The CDR3 is 12 residues long. Germline CDR1 MNHEY, CDR2 SVGAGI. The CDR3 coding sequence is TGTGCCAGCAAACAGATGAACACTGAAGCTTTCTTT. Translating gives CASKQMNTEAFF.